Following are 25 T cell receptor beta chains from one sample sequenced in a study of cytomegalovirus exposure and HLA in healthy donors. The PCR had 60 Vbeta and 13 Jbeta primers. Profiled with immunoSEQ multiplex PCR; TCRdb holds only in-frame clones, not every one. The sample contains some 220,000 clones, approximately 84% of which appear only once. Source material: PBMCs. The receptors derive from a woman aged 40 to 50 in good health and CMV-seronegative.

About this clone: Sequence at one end of the junction differs from germline and may be a read error. The CDR3: CASSLGLAWDYNEQFF. The DNA of the CDR3 is TGTGCTAGCAGCTTAGGACTAGCCTGGGACTACAATGAGCAGTTCTTC. This chain uses TRBV7-7 with TRBJ2-1; 8 nucleotides agree with TRBD2. The CDR3 loop spans 16 amino acids. Germline CDR1 reads SSHAT; CDR2 reads FNYEAQ (reference sequence).

The chain couples TRBV6-6 to TRBJ1-3, with D perhaps TRBD1 (5 bases). The CDR3 totals 16 residues. Germline lookup yields CDR1 MNHNY and CDR2 SVGAGI (reference sequence). Trimming stripped 2 bases from V and 2 bases from J, with 13 bases between. The CDR3 reads CASSYGQGGAGNTIYF. The CDR3 region has the DNA TGTGCCAGCAGTTACGGGCAGGGAGGGGCTGGAAACACCATATATTTT.

The chain couples TRBV7-9 to TRBJ2-2; TRBD2 might be the D (5 bases). V was cut by 1 base and J by 7 bases, with 10 bases left in between. This CDR3 is built from 14 residues. The germline CDR1 and CDR2 sequences are SEHNR and FQNEAQ (reference sequence). The DNA for the CDR3 is TGTGCCAGCAGCTTAGAACAACTAGTCGGGGAGCTGTTTTTT. This encodes CASSLEQLVGELFF.

V is TRBV30 and J is TRBJ1-2; a possible D gene is TRBD1 (5 bases). V was pared by 2 bases and J by 5 bases, with 9 bases between. Germline values: CDR1 GTSNPN, CDR2 SVGIG (reference sequence). The CDR3 spans 12 residues. The CDR3 loop is CAWSPGGYGYTF. CDR3 nucleotide sequence: TGTGCCTGGAGTCCGGGGGGGTATGGCTACACCTTC.

The chain recombines TRBV9 with TRBJ2-1; TRBD2 matches 15 bases. Trimming at V came to 3 bases and at J to 8 bases, leaving 3 bases not matched to a gene. This CDR3 has 15 residues. Germline values: CDR1 SGDLS, CDR2 YYNGEE. The CDR3 protein is CASSDWTSGGDEQFF. The CDR3 DNA is TGTGCCAGCAGCGATTGGACTAGCGGGGGGGATGAGCAGTTCTTC.

The chain recombines TRBV18 with TRBJ2-7, with 8 bases aligning to TRBD1. V lost 6 bases and J lost 5; bases outside the gene matches: 12. The V gene's germline CDR1 is KGHSH and CDR2 LQKENI. This CDR3 contains 15 residues. Here the CDR3 reads CASSPNQGAVDEQYF. CDR3 sequence (DNA): TGTGCCAGCTCGCCGAATCAGGGGGCGGTGGACGAGCAGTACTTC.

The rearrangement links TRBV7-3 to TRBJ2-1, with a weak D call TRBD1 (6 bases). The germline V gene encodes CDR1 SGHTA and CDR2 FQGTGA. Trimming stripped 3 bases from V and 12 bases from J, with 9 bases between. This CDR3 has 11 residues. CDR3 DNA sequence: TGTGCCAGCAGCTTGGGACAAGGGCAGTTCTTC. Encoded protein: CASSLGQGQFF. The full variable domain, completed using reference TRBV7-3 and TRBJ2-1, is GAGVSQTPSNKVTEKGKYVELRCDPISGHTALYWYRQSLGQGPEFLIYFQGTGAADDSGLPNDRFFAVRPEGSVSTLKIQRTERGDSAVYLCASSLGQGQFFGPGTRLTVL.

This clone was observed a single time. The CDR3 nucleotides read TGTGCCAGCACAGGGGAACCCTGGTACACCATATATTTT. Protein sequence: CASTGEPWYTIYF. The chain links TRBV19 to TRBJ1-3, with 7 positions matching TRBD1. In germline, CDR1 is LNHDA, CDR2 SQIVND (reference sequence). J was trimmed by 8 bases and V by 9 bases; bases with no gene match: 10. This CDR3 region has 13 residues.

The V gene is TRBV2, the J gene TRBJ1-3; possibly TRBD1 for D (5 bases). V was shortened by 8 bases and J by 8 bases, with 19 bases between the two germline ends. The CDR3 extends over 14 amino acids. Germline V gene data show CDR1 as SNHLY and CDR2 as FYNNEI. CDR3 residues: CASRGGVGGDTIYF. The CDR3 DNA is TGTGCCAGCCGGGGGGGAGTCGGCGGGGACACCATATATTTT.

The chain employs TRBV7-9 and TRBJ2-2; D is perhaps TRBD1 (6 bases). Germline CDR1 reads SEHNR; CDR2 reads FQNEAQ (reference sequence). V lost 5 bases and J 4 bases, leaving 14 bases between the germline ends. The CDR3 has 15 amino acids. CDR3 residues: CASSLGAAVTGELFF. The CDR3 region has the DNA TGTGCCAGCAGCCTGGGGGCCGCGGTCACCGGGGAGCTGTTTTTT.

The V and J genes are TRBV30 and TRBJ2-1, with D possibly being TRBD1 (5 bases). Germline values: CDR1 GTSNPN, CDR2 SVGIG (reference sequence). V was trimmed by 4 bases and J by 7 bases, leaving 17 bases between them. The CDR3 covers 14 residues. The CDR3 region has the DNA TGTGCCTGGACCCGTAGTTTGCAGGGAAATGAGCAGTTCTTC. Protein sequence: CAWTRSLQGNEQFF.

The V and J genes are TRBV4-3 and TRBJ2-5, with D tentatively TRBD1 (5 bases). The J call may be mistaken, given a closer DNA end match to TRBJ2-7. The germline CDR1 and CDR2 sequences are LGHNA and YSLEER. This CDR3 spans 16 amino acids. CDR3 sequence (DNA): TGCGCCAGCAGCCCCTCCCCCCGACAGCCCTCCTACGAGCAGTACTTC. Translated: CASSPSPRQPSYEQYF.

This chain connects TRBV6-1 to TRBJ2-7; D is possibly TRBD2 (6 bases). Germline assignment: CDR1 MNHNS and CDR2 SASEGT. The CDR3 is 16 amino acids. V lost 3 bases and J lost 4, with 19 bases in between. The CDR3 DNA follows: TGTGCCAGCAGTGACCCTGGGGGGTGGAGGCTGTACGAGCAGTACTTC. Amino acid sequence: CASSDPGGWRLYEQYF.

The chain joins TRBV25-1 to TRBJ1-4, with TRBD1 matching 7 bases. Unmatched junction bases numbered 8, after V lost 2 bases and J lost 5 bases. Germline CDR1 MGHDK, CDR2 SYGVNS. The CDR3 covers 16 residues. DNA of the CDR3: TGTGCCAGCAGTGAACCCCGACAGGGACCAAATGAAAAACTGTTTTTT. This gives the protein CASSEPRQGPNEKLFF.

The genes are TRBV11-1 and TRBJ2-1; 8 bases line up with TRBD2. The CDR3 extends over 14 amino acids. V shed 1 base and J 10 bases; nucleotides not matched to a gene: 6. CDR1 and CDR2 (germline): SGHAT, FQDESV (reference sequence). The CDR3 region is CASSLVGGVWEQFF. In nucleotides, the CDR3 is TGTGCCAGCAGCTTAGTCGGGGGGGTATGGGAGCAGTTCTTC.

The chain has TRBV7-9 and TRBJ2-1; TRBD2 is a possible D gene (6 bases). The CDR3 runs 14 residues. Per germline, CDR1 SEHNR and CDR2 FQNEAQ (reference sequence). Trimming took 3 bases from V and 5 from J, leaving 11 bases between them. In nucleotides, the CDR3 is TGTGCCAGCAGCTTCCAAGCGGGCCACAATGAGCAGTTCTTC. Amino acid sequence: CASSFQAGHNEQFF.

The J gene is TRBJ1-5, the V gene TRBV30; D unresolved. The CDR3 is made up of 15 amino acids. Germline V gene data show CDR1 as GTSNPN and CDR2 as SVGIG (reference sequence). The V and J ends lost 1 base and 7 bases respectively, with 17 bases between them. The CDR3 DNA reads TGTGCCTGGAGTGCGACGCTCCCCGGGTACCAGCCCCAGCATTTT. Translated: CAWSATLPGYQPQHF.

This rearrangement joins TRBV28 to TRBJ1-5, with a tentative D call TRBD1 (6 bases). Per germline, CDR1 MDHEN and CDR2 SYDVKM. V lost 6 bases, J lost 5 bases, and 20 bases lay in between. This CDR3 has 16 amino acids. CDR3 amino acids: CASSPGTGNGYQPQHF. Here the CDR3 DNA reads TGTGCCAGCAGCCCCGGAACAGGGAACGGGTATCAGCCCCAGCATTTT.

The gene calls are TRBV28 and TRBJ1-4, with TRBD1 identical over 7 bases. The CDR3 covers 16 residues. Germline trimming cut 5 bases from V and 3 bases from J; bases unmatched to any gene: 9. The V gene's germline CDR1 is MDHEN and CDR2 SYDVKM. This CDR3 reads CASSPRTGTANEKLFF. For the CDR3, the DNA is TGTGCCAGCAGTCCCCGGACAGGCACGGCTAATGAAAAACTGTTTTTT. Filled out from reference TRBV28 and TRBJ1-4, the complete variable domain reads DVKVTQSSRYLVKRTGEKVFLECVQDMDHENMFWYRQDPGLGLRLIYFSYDVKMKEKGDIPEGYSVSREKKERFSLILESASTNQTSMYLCASSPRTGTANEKLFFGSGTQLSVL.

V gene TRBV5-6 combines with J gene TRBJ2-1, with TRBD2 matching over 12 bases. From germline, CDR1 is SGHDT and CDR2 YYEEEE. This CDR3 has 16 residues. V shed 4 bases and J 7 bases; nucleotides not matched to a gene: 9. The DNA for the CDR3 is TGTGCCAGCAGCCCCCTCCCTAGCGGGGGGGCAAATGAGCAGTTCTTC. Translating it yields CASSPLPSGGANEQFF. Based on the CDR3 plus reference TRBV5-6 and TRBJ2-1, the full variable domain is DAGVTQSPTHLIKTRGQQVTLRCSPKSGHDTVSWYQQALGQGPQFIFQYYEEEERQRGNFPDRFSGHQFPNYSSELNVNALLLGDSALYLCASSPLPSGGANEQFFGPGTRLTVL.

The sample holds a few counts of this clone. The rearrangement uses TRBV5-4 and TRBJ2-7, with a tentative D call TRBD1 (6 bases). The CDR3 covers 15 residues. The V end was cut by 3 bases, the J end by 0 bases, with 13 bases between. Germline CDR1 reads SGHNT; CDR2 reads YYREEE (reference sequence). This CDR3 is CASSSGTLSSYEQYF. The CDR3 coding sequence is TGTGCCAGCAGCTCCGGGACACTGAGCTCCTACGAGCAGTACTTC.

The rearrangement uses TRBV5-4 and TRBJ2-1; D is unresolved. The CDR3 consists of 16 residues. Germline assignment: CDR1 SGHNT and CDR2 YYREEE (reference sequence). V was cut by 0 bases and J by 4 bases, with 14 bases left in between. The CDR3 protein is CASSLGAASVYNEQFF. The CDR3 DNA sequence: TGTGCCAGCAGCTTGGGGGCCGCGTCTGTGTACAATGAGCAGTTCTTC.

The V call is TRBV5-1, the J call TRBJ2-7, with D possibly TRBD1 on 5 matching bases. This CDR3 has 15 amino acids. V was trimmed by 5 bases and J by 3 bases, leaving 18 bases between them. The germline V gene has CDR1 SGHRS and CDR2 YFSETQ. The DNA of the CDR3 is TGCGCCAGCAGGGACCTTGACAGCGCAGACTACGAGCAGTACTTC. Translating gives CASRDLDSADYEQYF.

This chain connects TRBV28 to TRBJ1-1; D not resolved. Deletions cut 2 bases from V and 2 bases from J, with 6 bases between. This CDR3 contains 13 residues. In germline, CDR1 is MDHEN, CDR2 SYDVKM. CDR3 sequence (DNA): TGTGCCAGCAGTTTACCCTTTAACACTGAAGCTTTCTTT. It codes for CASSLPFNTEAFF.

The chain's CDR3 is CASSLALGGDYGYTF. CDR3 DNA: TGCGCCAGCAGCTTAGCCTTGGGAGGGGACTATGGCTACACCTTC. The chain has TRBV5-1 and TRBJ1-2, with D possibly TRBD1 on 5 matching bases. V shed 2 bases and J shed 3 bases, with 14 bases lying between them. The CDR3 runs 15 residues. Germline V lookup: CDR1 SGHRS, CDR2 YFSETQ.